The clone carrying this T cell receptor (beta chain) appeared once. This entry belongs to a study of blood T cell repertoires in COVID-19. Study background: COVID-19 samples, acute and convalescent, were from the United States, Italy and Spain.

The V gene lost 4 bases and the J gene lost 2 bases, with 19 bases spanning the gap. Germline CDR1 SGHTS, CDR2 YDEGEE. CDR3 size: 17 residues. Authors' methods: Estimation of nucleated cell counts was performed using reference gene primer amplification. The method was immunoSEQ multiplex PCR; TCRdb's version includes in-frame clones alone and lacks a portion of them. From that table come the V and J calls and clone size; the DNA was used to work out D and trimming. The sample has under 200,000 clones, roughly 77% seen once; the top ten hold 5% to 8.5%. This receptor was taken from a man in his sixties or seventies with active or convalescent COVID-19. Sequenced input: peripheral blood. V usage is TRBV5-8 and J usage is TRBJ1-3; weak D call: TRBD1 (6 bases). In DNA, the CDR3 is TGTGCCAGCAGCGCTTACCCGGCAGGGGCAACTGGAAACACCATATATTTT. The encoded protein is CASSAYPAGATGNTIYF.